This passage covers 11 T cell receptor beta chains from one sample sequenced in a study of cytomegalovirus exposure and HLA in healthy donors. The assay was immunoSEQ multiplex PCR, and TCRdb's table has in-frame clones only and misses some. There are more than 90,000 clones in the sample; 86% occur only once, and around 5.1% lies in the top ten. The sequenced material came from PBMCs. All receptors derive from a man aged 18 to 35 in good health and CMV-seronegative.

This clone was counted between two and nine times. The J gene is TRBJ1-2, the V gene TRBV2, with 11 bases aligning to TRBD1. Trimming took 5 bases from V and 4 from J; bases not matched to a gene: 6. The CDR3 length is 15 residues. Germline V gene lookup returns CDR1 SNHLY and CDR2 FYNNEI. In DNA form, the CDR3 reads TGTGCCAGCAGTATGGGACAGGGGGTCACCTATGGCTACACCTTC. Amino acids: CASSMGQGVTYGYTF.

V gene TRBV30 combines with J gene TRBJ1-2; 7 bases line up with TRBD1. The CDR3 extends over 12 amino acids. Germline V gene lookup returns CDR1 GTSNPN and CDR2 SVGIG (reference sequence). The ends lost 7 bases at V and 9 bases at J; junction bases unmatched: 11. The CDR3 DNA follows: TGTGCCTCAAACAATGACAGGGATCGCTACACCTTC. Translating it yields CASNNDRDRYTF.

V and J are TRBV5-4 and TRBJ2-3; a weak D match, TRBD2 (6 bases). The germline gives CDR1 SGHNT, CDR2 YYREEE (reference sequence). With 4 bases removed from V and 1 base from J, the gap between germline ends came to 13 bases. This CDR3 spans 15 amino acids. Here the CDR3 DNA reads TGTGCCAGCAGCACGGGCGGGGCCGGCACAGATACGCAGTATTTT. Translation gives CASSTGGAGTDTQYF.

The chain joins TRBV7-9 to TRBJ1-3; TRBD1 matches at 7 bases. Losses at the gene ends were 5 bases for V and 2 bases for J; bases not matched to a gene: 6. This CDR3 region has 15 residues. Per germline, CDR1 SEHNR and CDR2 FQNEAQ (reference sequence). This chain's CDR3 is CASSTGQVAGNTIYF. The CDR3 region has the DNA TGTGCCAGCAGCACAGGACAGGTTGCTGGAAACACCATATATTTT.

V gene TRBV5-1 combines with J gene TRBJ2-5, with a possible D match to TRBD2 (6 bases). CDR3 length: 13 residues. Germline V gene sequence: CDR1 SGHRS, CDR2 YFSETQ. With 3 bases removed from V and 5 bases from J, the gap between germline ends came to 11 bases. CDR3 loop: CASSSSGYETQYF. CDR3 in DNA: TGCGCCAGCAGCTCAAGCGGGTACGAGACCCAGTACTTC. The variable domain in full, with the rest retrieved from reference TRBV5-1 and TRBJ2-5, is KAGVTQTPRYLIKTRGQQVTLSCSPISGHRSVSWYQQTPGQGLQFLFEYFSETQRNKGNFPGRFSGRQFSNSRSEMNVSTLELGDSALYLCASSSSGYETQYFGPGTRLLVL.

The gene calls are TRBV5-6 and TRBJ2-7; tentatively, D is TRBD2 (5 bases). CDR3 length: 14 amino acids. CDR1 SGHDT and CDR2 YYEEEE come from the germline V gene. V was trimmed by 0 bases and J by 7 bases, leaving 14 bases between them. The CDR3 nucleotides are TGTGCCAGCAGCTTGGTTACCCCATCGGGGGAGCAGTACTTC. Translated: CASSLVTPSGEQYF.

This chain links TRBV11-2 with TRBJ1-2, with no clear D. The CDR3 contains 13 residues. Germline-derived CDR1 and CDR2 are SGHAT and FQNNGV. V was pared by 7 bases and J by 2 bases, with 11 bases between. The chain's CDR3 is CASTAGRNYGYTF. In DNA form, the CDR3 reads TGTGCCAGCACTGCCGGGAGAAACTATGGCTACACCTTC.

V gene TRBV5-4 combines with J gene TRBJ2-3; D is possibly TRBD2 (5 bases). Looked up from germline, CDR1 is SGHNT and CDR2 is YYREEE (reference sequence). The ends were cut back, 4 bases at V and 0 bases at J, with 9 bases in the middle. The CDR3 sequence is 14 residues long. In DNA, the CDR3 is TGTGCCAGCAGCGAAGCGGTGAGCACAGATACGCAGTATTTT. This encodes CASSEAVSTDTQYF.

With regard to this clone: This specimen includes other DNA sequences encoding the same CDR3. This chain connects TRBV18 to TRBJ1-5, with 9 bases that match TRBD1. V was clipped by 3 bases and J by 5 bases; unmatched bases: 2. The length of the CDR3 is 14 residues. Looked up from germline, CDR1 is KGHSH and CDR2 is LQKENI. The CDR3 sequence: CASSPGQGDQPQHF. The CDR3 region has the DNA TGTGCCAGCTCACCGGGACAGGGAGATCAGCCCCAGCATTTT.

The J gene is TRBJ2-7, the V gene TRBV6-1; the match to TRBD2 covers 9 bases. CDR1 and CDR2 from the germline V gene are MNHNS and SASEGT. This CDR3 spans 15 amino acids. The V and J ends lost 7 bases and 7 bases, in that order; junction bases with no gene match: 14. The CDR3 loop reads CASTGLATLRGEQYF. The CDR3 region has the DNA TGTGCCAGCACTGGACTAGCGACTTTAAGGGGGGAGCAGTACTTC.

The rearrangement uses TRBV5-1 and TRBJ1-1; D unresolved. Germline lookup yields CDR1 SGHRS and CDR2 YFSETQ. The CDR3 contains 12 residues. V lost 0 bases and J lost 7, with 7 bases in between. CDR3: CASSLVGVEAFF. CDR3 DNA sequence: TGCGCCAGCAGCTTGGTCGGGGTTGAAGCTTTCTTT.